This TCR beta chain was observed in a study of cytotoxic CD8 clonotypes in ibrutinib-treated CLL. The V and J ends lost 6 bases and 3 bases respectively, with 14 bases between them. The CDR3 extends over 14 amino acids. Germline values: CDR1 SNHLY, CDR2 FYNNEI. Clones were sequenced by immunoSEQ multiplex PCR, and TCRdb holds only the in-frame ones, with some missing. The table records some 200,000 clones, 79% of them present only once. The specimen was PBMCs, collected after 12 months of ibrutinib treatment. This TCR was recovered from a human donor with chronic lymphocytic leukemia. The rearrangement uses TRBV2 and TRBJ1-1; TRBD1 might be the D (5 bases). CDR3 sequence: CASSRGRGDTEAFF. DNA for the CDR3: TGTGCCAGCAGCAGAGGGAGGGGTGACACTGAAGCTTTCTTT.